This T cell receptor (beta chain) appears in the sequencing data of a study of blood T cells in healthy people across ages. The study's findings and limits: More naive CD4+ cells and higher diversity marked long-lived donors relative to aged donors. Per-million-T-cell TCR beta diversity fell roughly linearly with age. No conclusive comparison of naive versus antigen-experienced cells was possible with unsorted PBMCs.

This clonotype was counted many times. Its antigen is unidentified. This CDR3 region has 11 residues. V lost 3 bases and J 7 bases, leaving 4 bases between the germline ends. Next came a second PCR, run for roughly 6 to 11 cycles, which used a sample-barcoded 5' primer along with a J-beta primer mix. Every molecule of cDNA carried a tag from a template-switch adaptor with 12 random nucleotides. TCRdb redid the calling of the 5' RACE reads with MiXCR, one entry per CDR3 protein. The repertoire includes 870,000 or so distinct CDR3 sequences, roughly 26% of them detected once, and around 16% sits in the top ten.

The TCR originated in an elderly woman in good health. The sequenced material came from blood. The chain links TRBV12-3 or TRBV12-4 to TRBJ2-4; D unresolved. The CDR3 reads CASSFRNIQYF. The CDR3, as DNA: TGTGCCAGCAGTTTTCGGAACATTCAGTACTTC.